This T cell receptor (beta chain) was sequenced during a study of T-cell memory formation after mild COVID-19. Study summary: Largely, the TCR clusters proved donor specific. Study-level findings and limits: The study found balanced CD4/CD8 in clones contracting day 15 to 85 and a CD4+ lean in later expanders. Pre-infection memory held some responding clones, suggesting pre-existing cross-reactive T cells responded. Clonal second-wave expansions that peaked on day 37 had unconfirmed SARS-CoV-2 specificity.

Via MiXCR, TCRdb re-called the 5' RACE reads, giving one row per CDR3 protein. The table includes about 190,000 distinct CDR3 sequences, about a fifth detected once. With respect to this clonotype: Its specificity is unknown.

CDR3 size: 14 residues. Trimming at V came to 6 bases and at J to 5 bases, leaving 7 bases not matched to a gene. Per germline, CDR1 MNHEY and CDR2 SMNVEV (reference sequence). The clonotype originates from an adult woman who had mild COVID-19 (a few samples of this study predate the infection). Cell type and time point are not known. Sequences were obtained from PBMCs or a T cell subset sorted from them (not recorded which). The chain carries TRBV27 and TRBJ2-7, with TRBD1 matching over 10 bases. CDR3 sequence (DNA): TGTGCCAGCAGAGACGGGACAGGGGTCGACGAGCAGTACTTC. Encoded protein: CASRDGTGVDEQYF.